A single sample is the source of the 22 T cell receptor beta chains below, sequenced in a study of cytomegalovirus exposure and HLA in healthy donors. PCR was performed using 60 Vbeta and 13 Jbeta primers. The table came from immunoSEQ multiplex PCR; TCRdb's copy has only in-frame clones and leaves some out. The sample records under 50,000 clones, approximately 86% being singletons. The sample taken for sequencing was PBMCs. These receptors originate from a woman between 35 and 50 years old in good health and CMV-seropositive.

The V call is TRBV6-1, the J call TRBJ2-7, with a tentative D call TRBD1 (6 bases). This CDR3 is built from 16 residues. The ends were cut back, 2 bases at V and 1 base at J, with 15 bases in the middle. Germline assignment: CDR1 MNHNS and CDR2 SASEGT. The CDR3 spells CASSERTARWSYEQYF. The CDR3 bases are TGTGCCAGCAGTGAAAGGACAGCGCGGTGGTCCTACGAGCAGTACTTC.

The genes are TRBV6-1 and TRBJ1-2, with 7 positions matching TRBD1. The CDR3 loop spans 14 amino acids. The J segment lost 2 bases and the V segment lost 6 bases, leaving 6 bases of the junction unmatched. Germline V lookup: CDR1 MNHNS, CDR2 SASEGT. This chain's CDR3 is CASSLGTDNYGYTF. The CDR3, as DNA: TGTGCCAGCAGCCTCGGGACAGACAACTATGGCTACACCTTC.

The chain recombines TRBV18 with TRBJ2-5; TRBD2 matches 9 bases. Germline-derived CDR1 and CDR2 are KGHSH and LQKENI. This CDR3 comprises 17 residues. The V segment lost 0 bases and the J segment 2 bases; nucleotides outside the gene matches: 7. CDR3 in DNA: TGTGCCAGCTCACCACCGGTAGCGGGAGTATCACAAGAGACCCAGTACTTC. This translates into CASSPPVAGVSQETQYF.

CDR3 DNA: TGCGCCAGCAGCGAACAGATACAAGAGACCCAGTACTTC. Translation gives CASSEQIQETQYF. The rearrangement joins TRBV5-1 to TRBJ2-5; D not certain. Germline V gene data show CDR1 as SGHRS and CDR2 as YFSETQ. The ends were cut back, 4 bases at V and 2 bases at J, with 9 bases in the middle. CDR3 length equals 13 residues.

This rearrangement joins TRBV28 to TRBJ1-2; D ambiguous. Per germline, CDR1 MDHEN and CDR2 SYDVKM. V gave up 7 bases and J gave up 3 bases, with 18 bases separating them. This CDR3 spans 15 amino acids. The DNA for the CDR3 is TGTGCCAGCACCGAAGGCGATAGGAGAGACTATGGCTACACCTTC. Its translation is CASTEGDRRDYGYTF.

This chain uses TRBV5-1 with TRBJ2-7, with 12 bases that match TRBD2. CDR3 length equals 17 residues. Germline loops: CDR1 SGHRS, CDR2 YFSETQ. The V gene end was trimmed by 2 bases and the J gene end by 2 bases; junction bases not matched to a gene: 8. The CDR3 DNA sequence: TGCGCCAGCAGCTTAGGACTAGCGGGATTCTTTGCCTACGAGCAGTACTTC. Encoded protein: CASSLGLAGFFAYEQYF.

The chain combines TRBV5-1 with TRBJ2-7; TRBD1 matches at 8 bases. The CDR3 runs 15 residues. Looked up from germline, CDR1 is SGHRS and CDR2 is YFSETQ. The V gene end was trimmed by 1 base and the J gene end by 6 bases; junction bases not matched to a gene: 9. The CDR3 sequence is CASSLRSGGACEQYF. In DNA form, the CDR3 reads TGCGCCAGCAGCTTGCGGTCAGGGGGCGCGTGCGAGCAGTACTTC. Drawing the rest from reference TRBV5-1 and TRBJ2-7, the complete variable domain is KAGVTQTPRYLIKTRGQQVTLSCSPISGHRSVSWYQQTPGQGLQFLFEYFSETQRNKGNFPGRFSGRQFSNSRSEMNVSTLELGDSALYLCASSLRSGGACEQYFGPGTRLTVT.

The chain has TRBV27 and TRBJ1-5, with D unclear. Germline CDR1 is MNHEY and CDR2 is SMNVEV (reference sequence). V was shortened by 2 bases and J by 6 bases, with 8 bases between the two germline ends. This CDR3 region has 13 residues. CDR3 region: CASSLRGSQPQHF. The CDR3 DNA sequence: TGTGCCAGCAGTTTACGCGGATCTCAGCCCCAGCATTTT.

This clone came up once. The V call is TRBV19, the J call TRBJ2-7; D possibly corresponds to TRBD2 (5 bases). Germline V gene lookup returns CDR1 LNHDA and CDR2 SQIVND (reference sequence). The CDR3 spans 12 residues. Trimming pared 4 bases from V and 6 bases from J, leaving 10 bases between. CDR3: CASSTGVSEQYF. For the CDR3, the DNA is TGTGCCAGTAGTACCGGGGTGAGCGAGCAGTACTTC. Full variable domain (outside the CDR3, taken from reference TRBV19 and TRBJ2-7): DGGITQSPKYLFRKEGQNVTLSCEQNLNHDAMYWYRQDPGQGLRLIYYSQIVNDFQKGDIAEGYSVSREKKESFPLTVTSAQKNPTAFYLCASSTGVSEQYFGPGTRLTVT.

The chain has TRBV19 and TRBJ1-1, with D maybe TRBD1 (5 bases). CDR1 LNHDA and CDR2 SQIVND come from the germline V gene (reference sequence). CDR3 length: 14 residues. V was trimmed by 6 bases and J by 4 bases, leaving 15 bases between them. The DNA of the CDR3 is TGTGCCAGTAGCTTTGGGGGGTTCGGCACTGAAGCTTTCTTT. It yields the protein CASSFGGFGTEAFF. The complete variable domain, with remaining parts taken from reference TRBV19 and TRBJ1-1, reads DGGITQSPKYLFRKEGQNVTLSCEQNLNHDAMYWYRQDPGQGLRLIYYSQIVNDFQKGDIAEGYSVSREKKESFPLTVTSAQKNPTAFYLCASSFGGFGTEAFFGQGTRLTVV.

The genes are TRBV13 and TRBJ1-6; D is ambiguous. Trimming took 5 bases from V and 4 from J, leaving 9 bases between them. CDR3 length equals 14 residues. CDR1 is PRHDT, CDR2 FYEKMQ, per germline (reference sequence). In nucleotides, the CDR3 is TGTGCCAGCAGCCAGCAGAGGTATAATTCACCCCTCCACTTT. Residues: CASSQQRYNSPLHF.

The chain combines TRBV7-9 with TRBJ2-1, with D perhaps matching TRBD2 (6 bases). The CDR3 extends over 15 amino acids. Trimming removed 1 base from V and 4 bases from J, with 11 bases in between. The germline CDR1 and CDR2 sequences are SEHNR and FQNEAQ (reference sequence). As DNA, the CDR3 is TGTGCCAGCAGCTTAGAAGGGACTGGGTACAATGAGCAGTTCTTC. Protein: CASSLEGTGYNEQFF. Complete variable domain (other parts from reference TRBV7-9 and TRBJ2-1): DTGVSQNPRHKITKRGQNVTFRCDPISEHNRLYWYRQTLGQGPEFLTYFQNEAQLEKSRLLSDRFSAERPKGSFSTLEIQRTEQGDSAMYLCASSLEGTGYNEQFFGPGTRLTVL.

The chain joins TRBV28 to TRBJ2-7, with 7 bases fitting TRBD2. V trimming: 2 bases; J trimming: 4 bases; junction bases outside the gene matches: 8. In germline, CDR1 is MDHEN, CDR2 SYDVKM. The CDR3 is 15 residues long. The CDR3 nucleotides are TGTGCCAGCAGTTTAAGTGGCTCGGGGGGTTACGAGCAGTACTTC. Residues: CASSLSGSGGYEQYF.

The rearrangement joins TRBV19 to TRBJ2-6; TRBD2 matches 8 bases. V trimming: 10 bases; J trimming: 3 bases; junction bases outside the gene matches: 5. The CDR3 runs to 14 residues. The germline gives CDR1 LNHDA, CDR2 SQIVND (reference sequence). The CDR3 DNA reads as TGTGCCACCGGGACTAGGGGTGGGGCCAACGTCCTGACTTTC. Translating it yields CATGTRGGANVLTF.

The CDR3 loop is CASSQDRFNSPLHF. In DNA, the CDR3 is TGTGCCAGCAGCCAAGATCGGTTTAATTCACCCCTCCACTTT. The chain carries TRBV4-2 and TRBJ1-6; D is unclear. The germline CDR1 and CDR2 sequences are LGHNA and YNFKEQ. V dropped 0 bases and J dropped 6 bases, with 6 bases sitting between them. The CDR3 is 14 residues long.

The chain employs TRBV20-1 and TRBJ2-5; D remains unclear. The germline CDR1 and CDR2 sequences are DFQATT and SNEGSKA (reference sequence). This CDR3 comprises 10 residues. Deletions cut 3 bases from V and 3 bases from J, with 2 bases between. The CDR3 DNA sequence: TGCAGTGCTAGTAAAGAGACCCAGTACTTC. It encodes CSASKETQYF.

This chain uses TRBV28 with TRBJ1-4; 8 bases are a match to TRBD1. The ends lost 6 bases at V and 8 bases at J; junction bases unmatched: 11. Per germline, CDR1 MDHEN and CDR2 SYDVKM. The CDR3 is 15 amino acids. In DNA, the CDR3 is TGTGCCAGCAGGCCCGAGGACAGGGTGGAGGAAAAACTGTTTTTT. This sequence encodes CASRPEDRVEEKLFF.

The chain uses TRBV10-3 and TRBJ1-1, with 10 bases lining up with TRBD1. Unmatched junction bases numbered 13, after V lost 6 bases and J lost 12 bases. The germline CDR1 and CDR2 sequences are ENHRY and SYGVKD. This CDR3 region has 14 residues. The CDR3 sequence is CAISKAGTGEISFF. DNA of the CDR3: TGTGCCATCAGCAAGGCAGGGACAGGGGAGATATCTTTCTTT.

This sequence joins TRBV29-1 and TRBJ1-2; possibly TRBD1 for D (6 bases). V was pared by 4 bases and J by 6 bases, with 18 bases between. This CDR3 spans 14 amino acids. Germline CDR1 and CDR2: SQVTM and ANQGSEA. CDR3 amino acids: CSVGGGAGWNGYTF. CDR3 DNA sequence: TGCAGCGTTGGTGGGGGGGCAGGTTGGAATGGCTACACCTTC.

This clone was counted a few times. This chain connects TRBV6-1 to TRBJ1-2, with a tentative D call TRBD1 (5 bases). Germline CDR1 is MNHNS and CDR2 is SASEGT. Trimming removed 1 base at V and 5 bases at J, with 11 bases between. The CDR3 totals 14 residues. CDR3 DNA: TGTGCCAGCAGTGAAGAGGCTGGGGGGTATGGCTACACCTTC. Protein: CASSEEAGGYGYTF.

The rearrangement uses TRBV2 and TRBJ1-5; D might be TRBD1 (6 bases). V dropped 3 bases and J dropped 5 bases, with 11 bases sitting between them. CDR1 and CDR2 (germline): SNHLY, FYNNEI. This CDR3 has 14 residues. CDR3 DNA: TGTGCCAGCAGTGACCGGACAGTAGATCAGCCCCAGCATTTT. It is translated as CASSDRTVDQPQHF.

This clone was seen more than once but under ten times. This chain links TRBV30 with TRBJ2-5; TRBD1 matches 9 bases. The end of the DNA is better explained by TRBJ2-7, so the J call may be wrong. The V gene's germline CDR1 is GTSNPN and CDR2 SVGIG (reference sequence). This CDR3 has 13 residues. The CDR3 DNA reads TGTGCCTGGAGTGTGGGACAGGGCTACGAGCAGTACTTC. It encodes CAWSVGQGYEQYF.